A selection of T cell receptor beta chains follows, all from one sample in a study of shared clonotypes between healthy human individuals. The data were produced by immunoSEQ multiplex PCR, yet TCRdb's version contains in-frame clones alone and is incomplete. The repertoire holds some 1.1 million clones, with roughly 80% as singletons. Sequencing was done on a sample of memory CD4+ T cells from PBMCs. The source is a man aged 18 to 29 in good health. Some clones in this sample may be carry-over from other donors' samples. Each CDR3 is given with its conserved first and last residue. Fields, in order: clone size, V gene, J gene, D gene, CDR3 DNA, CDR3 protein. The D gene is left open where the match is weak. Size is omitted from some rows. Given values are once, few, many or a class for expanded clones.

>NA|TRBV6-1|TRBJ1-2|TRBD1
TGTGCCAGCAGGACAGGGGGCGCGGATTATGGCTACACCTTC
CASRTGGADYGYTF
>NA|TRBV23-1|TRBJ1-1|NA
TGCGCCAGCGTTTTCTCGTCAATCCGGGCTTCAACAACAACCCTCCCTGCTGAAGCTTTCTTT
CASVFSSIRASTTTLPAEAFF
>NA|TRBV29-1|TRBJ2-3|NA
TGCAGCGTTGGGTTAGGGGGCACAGATACGCAGTATTTT
CSVGLGGTDTQYF
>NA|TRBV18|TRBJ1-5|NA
TGTGCCAGCTCACCACAGGGGAGGGTAGTCGATCAGCCCCAGCATTTT
CASSPQGRVVDQPQHF
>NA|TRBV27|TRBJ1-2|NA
TGTGCCAGCAGTTTATTGGGGCGGGCGCAGGGACCAAACTATGGCTACACCTTC
CASSLLGRAQGPNYGYTF
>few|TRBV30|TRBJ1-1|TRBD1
TGTGCCTGGTCGGGACAGCCGAACACTGAAGCTTTCTTT
CAWSGQPNTEAFF
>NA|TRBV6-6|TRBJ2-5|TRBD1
TGTGCCAGCAGTTACTCCACAGGGGACCAAGAGACCCAGTACTTC
CASSYSTGDQETQYF
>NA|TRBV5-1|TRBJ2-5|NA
TGCGCCAGCAGCCCTTTAGGGGGGCCAGCGGTGTTGGAGACCCAGTACTTC
CASSPLGGPAVLETQYF
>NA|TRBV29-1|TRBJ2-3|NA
TGCAGCGTTGCGGGTGGGGGGGGCCCCGATACGCAGTATTTT
CSVAGGGGPDTQYF
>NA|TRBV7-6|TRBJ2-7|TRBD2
TGTGCCAGCAGCCTAGGGACTAGCGGCGACGAGCAGTACTTC
CASSLGTSGDEQYF
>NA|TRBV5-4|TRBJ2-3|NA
TGTGCCAGCAGCTTCATGACCACAGATACGCAGTATTTT
CASSFMTTDTQYF
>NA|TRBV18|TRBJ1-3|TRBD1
TGTGCCAGCTCACCACAACAAAACAGGGGGATCTCTGGAAACACCATATATTTT
CASSPQQNRGISGNTIYF
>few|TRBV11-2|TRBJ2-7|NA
TGTGCCAGCAGCCCCTCGGGGTACGAGCAGTACTTC
CASSPSGYEQYF
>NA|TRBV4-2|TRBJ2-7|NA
TGTGCCAGCAGCCAAGAGGTCAGGACCGTCTACGAGCAGTACTTC
CASSQEVRTVYEQYF
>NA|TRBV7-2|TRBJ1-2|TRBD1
TGTGCCAGCAGCTTAGGGGGACAGGGCTATGGCTACACCTTC
CASSLGGQGYGYTF
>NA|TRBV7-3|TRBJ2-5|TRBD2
TGTGCCAGCAGCGTTTATAGCGGGAGACAAGAGACCCAGTACTTC
CASSVYSGRQETQYF
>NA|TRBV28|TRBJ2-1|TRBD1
TGTGCCAGCAGTCAGATCGTGACAGGGAAGACCGATGAGCAGTTCTTC
CASSQIVTGKTDEQFF
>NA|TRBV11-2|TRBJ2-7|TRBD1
TGTGCCAGCAGCTTATTAGCCGGGACAGGGGCAGGTTACGAGCAGTACTTC
CASSLLAGTGAGYEQYF
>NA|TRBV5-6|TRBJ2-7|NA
TGTGCCAGCAGCCTGGGCCCCTTGGACGGCGAGCAGTACTTC
CASSLGPLDGEQYF
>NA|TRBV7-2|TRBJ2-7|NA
TGTGCCAGCAGCTCAACACGGGGCGAGCAGTACTTC
CASSSTRGEQYF
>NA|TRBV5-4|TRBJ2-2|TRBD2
TGTGCCAGCAGCCTTGGTATTCTAGCGGGAGCTGGGGAGCTGTTTTTT
CASSLGILAGAGELFF
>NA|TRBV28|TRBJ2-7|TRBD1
TGTGCCAGCAGTTCCCTAGACAGGGTGCGATCCGACGAGCAGTACTTC
CASSSLDRVRSDEQYF
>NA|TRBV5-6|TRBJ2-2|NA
TGTGCCAGCAGCTTGGGGCCGGCGGGAAACACCGGGGAGCTGTTTTTT
CASSLGPAGNTGELFF
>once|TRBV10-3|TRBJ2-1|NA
TGTGCCATCAGTGAGTCAGCAGACTGGGGGTACAATGAGCAGTTCTTC
CAISESADWGYNEQFF
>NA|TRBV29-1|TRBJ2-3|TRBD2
TGCAGCGTGGCTGGACTAGCGGGAGTTGTAGATACGCAGTATTTT
CSVAGLAGVVDTQYF
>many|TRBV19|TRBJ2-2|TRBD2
TGTGCCAGTAGTATCCGACTAGCGGGAGACGCGAACACCGGGGAGCTGTTTTTT
CASSIRLAGDANTGELFF
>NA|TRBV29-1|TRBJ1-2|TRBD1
TGCAGCGGTGGGGACAGGGGTTTCGGTGGCTACACCTTC
CSGGDRGFGGYTF
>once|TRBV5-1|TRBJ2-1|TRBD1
TGCGCCAGCAGCTATCTCGGGACAGACAATGAGCAGTTCTTC
CASSYLGTDNEQFF
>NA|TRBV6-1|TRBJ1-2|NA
TGTGCCAGCAGTGAAGCTGTTATGATCTCCTTATATGGCTACACCTTC
CASSEAVMISLYGYTF
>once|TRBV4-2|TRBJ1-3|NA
TGTGCCAGCAGCCGGGAATTTGGAAACACCATATATTTT
CASSREFGNTIYF